These 26 T cell receptor beta chains were sequenced from one sample in a study of control samples from healthy donors and cancer patients (dated by TCRdb to about 2020). To prepare the library, the immunoSEQ multiplex PCR assay was applied. The source is immuneACCESS, and TCRdb retained only in-frame sequences with V and J called. Part of the clones is not carried over; for the studies checked, unresolved V genes explain less than half of this, and the remainder is unexplained. In this sample the table shows around 250,000 clones, about 80% of which occur a single time. Less than 15% of the sample is in the top ten clones. The sequencing input was PBMCs. Every receptor here comes from a woman in her fifties or sixties with lung cancer.

This clone was detected only once. The V gene is TRBV19, the J gene TRBJ1-3; 11 bases are a match to TRBD1. This CDR3 is 16 amino acids long. V was clipped by 4 bases and J by 4 bases; unmatched bases: 6. Germline V lookup: CDR1 LNHDA, CDR2 SQIVND (reference sequence). CDR3 loop: CASSKDRGPDGNTIYF. The CDR3 DNA follows: TGTGCCAGTAGTAAGGACAGGGGGCCCGACGGAAACACCATATATTTT. Full variable domain (rest looked up from reference TRBV19 and TRBJ1-3): DGGITQSPKYLFRKEGQNVTLSCEQNLNHDAMYWYRQDPGQGLRLIYYSQIVNDFQKGDIAEGYSVSREKKESFPLTVTSAQKNPTAFYLCASSKDRGPDGNTIYFGEGSWLTVV.

The rearrangement joins TRBV2 to TRBJ1-6, with D uncertain. CDR3 length: 13 amino acids. Germline loops: CDR1 SNHLY, CDR2 FYNNEI. The V end lost 8 bases, the J end lost 9 bases, and 14 bases lay between the germline ends. The chain's CDR3 is CASVNDVASPLHF. As DNA, the CDR3 is TGTGCCAGCGTTAACGATGTGGCTTCACCCCTCCACTTT.

The rearrangement links TRBV9 to TRBJ2-1, with D maybe TRBD2 (5 bases). The germline CDR1 and CDR2 sequences are SGDLS and YYNGEE. With 0 bases removed from V and 3 bases from J, the gap between germline ends came to 10 bases. CDR3 length: 15 residues. The CDR3 nucleotides are TGTGCCAGCAGCGTAGGCTCGGGAAACTACAATGAGCAGTTCTTC. Its translation is CASSVGSGNYNEQFF.

Only a few counts were recorded for this clone. This chain joins TRBV10-3 and TRBJ2-5, with 9 nucleotides matching TRBD2. CDR3 length equals 14 residues. V gave up 4 bases and J gave up 4 bases; unmatched junction bases: 4. CDR1 and CDR2 (germline): ENHRY, SYGVKD. Here the CDR3 reads CAISGWRGGETQYF. DNA of the CDR3: TGTGCCATCAGTGGTTGGCGGGGGGGAGAGACCCAGTACTTC.

The CDR3 region has the DNA TGTGCCTGGAGAAAATCGGACAGATTCACCGGGGAGCTGTTTTTT. Its protein product is CAWRKSDRFTGELFF. The chain has TRBV30 and TRBJ2-2; TRBD1 is a possible D gene (6 bases). V was clipped by 3 bases and J by 4 bases, with 15 bases between them. Germline CDR1 is GTSNPN and CDR2 is SVGIG (reference sequence). CDR3 length equals 15 residues.

The CDR3 loop reads CAMRRRNTEAFF. The CDR3 bases are TGTGCCATGCGACGGAGGAACACTGAAGCTTTCTTT. The V call is TRBV3-1 (or the pseudogene TRBV3-2), the J call TRBJ1-1; no clear D. Germline V lookup: CDR1 LGHDT, CDR2 YNNKEL (reference sequence). V lost 10 bases and J 1 base, leaving 10 bases between the germline ends. The CDR3 has 12 amino acids.

This clone has only one observation. The rearrangement uses TRBV19 and TRBJ2-4; tentative D call: TRBD2 (6 bases). The CDR3 length is 17 residues. V was shortened by 3 bases and J by 1 base, with 16 bases between the two germline ends. Germline V gene sequence: CDR1 LNHDA, CDR2 SQIVND (reference sequence). The DNA for the CDR3 is TGTGCCAGTAGTATGAGGCGAGCGGGTTGGGCCAAAAACATTCAGTACTTC. Translating gives CASSMRRAGWAKNIQYF.

The chain carries TRBV11-2 and TRBJ1-3; no clear D. The length of the CDR3 is 14 residues. CDR1 is SGHAT and CDR2 is FQNNGV in the germline V gene. The germline V and J ends were trimmed by 1 base and 4 bases, with 8 bases remaining between them. In DNA, the CDR3 is TGTGCCAGCAGCTTAGGCAGCCAAGGAAACACCATATATTTT. Its protein is CASSLGSQGNTIYF. Together with reference TRBV11-2 and TRBJ1-3, the CDR3 gives the full variable domain: EAGVAQSPRYKIIEKRQSVAFWCNPISGHATLYWYQQILGQGPKLLIQFQNNGVVDDSQLPKDRFSAERLKGVDSTLKIQPAKLEDSAVYLCASSLGSQGNTIYFGEGSWLTVV.

The chain uses TRBV2 and TRBJ1-5; TRBD1 aligns across 7 bases. Germline-derived CDR1 and CDR2 are SNHLY and FYNNEI. Germline trimming cut 6 bases from V and 2 bases from J; bases unmatched to any gene: 4. The CDR3 extends over 14 amino acids. The chain's CDR3 is CASRGDSGNQPQHF. CDR3 DNA: TGTGCCAGCAGGGGGGACAGCGGCAATCAGCCCCAGCATTTT.

The genes are TRBV5-4 and TRBJ2-1, with TRBD2 identical over 9 bases. The germline V gene has CDR1 SGHNT and CDR2 YYREEE (reference sequence). This CDR3 spans 18 amino acids. V gave up 0 bases and J gave up 2 bases; unmatched junction bases: 9. This CDR3 is CASSLVVVAGEPYNEQFF. CDR3 in DNA: TGTGCCAGCAGCTTGGTAGTCGTAGCGGGAGAACCCTACAATGAGCAGTTCTTC.

In its sample, this clone was seen once. The rearrangement links TRBV5-4 to TRBJ2-3; no clear D gene. Germline CDR1 reads SGHNT; CDR2 reads YYREEE (reference sequence). This CDR3 spans 13 amino acids. V lost 0 bases and J lost 2, with 4 bases in between. CDR3 sequence (DNA): TGTGCCAGCAGCTTGGGGGACACAGATACGCAGTATTTT. Translating gives CASSLGDTDTQYF.

This clone was observed once. The chain is built from TRBV2 and TRBJ2-5; 14 bases agree with TRBD2. V was pared by 6 bases and J by 5 bases, with 11 bases of the junction left unmatched. This CDR3 region has 17 residues. Germline V lookup: CDR1 SNHLY, CDR2 FYNNEI. This chain's CDR3 is CASRNPRLAGGRETQYF. CDR3 DNA: TGTGCCAGCAGGAATCCGAGACTAGCGGGGGGGCGTGAGACCCAGTACTTC.

This clone was found once. The gene calls are TRBV10-3 and TRBJ2-5; possible D gene TRBD1, 7 bases. Germline V gene lookup returns CDR1 ENHRY and CDR2 SYGVKD. The V end was cut by 5 bases, the J end by 4 bases, with 8 bases between. The CDR3 sequence is 12 residues long. The CDR3 here is CAISQGGETQYF. Written as DNA, the CDR3 is TGTGCCATCAGTCAGGGGGGAGAGACCCAGTACTTC.

CDR3 coding DNA: TGTGCCAGCAGCCCCCGGACAGGGAGCTATGGCTACACCTTC. Protein product: CASSPRTGSYGYTF. V is TRBV3-1 (or the pseudogene TRBV3-2) and J is TRBJ1-2; 8 nucleotides align to TRBD1. The CDR3 runs 14 residues. The ends lost 4 bases at V and 4 bases at J; junction bases unmatched: 5. CDR1 is LGHDT, CDR2 YNNKEL, per germline (reference sequence).

The V call is TRBV5-1, the J call TRBJ1-1; TRBD1 agrees at 8 bases. The CDR3 sequence is 14 residues long. CDR1 and CDR2 (germline): SGHRS, YFSETQ. With V trimmed by 4 bases and J by 2 bases, 4 bases remained unmatched. The CDR3 loop reads CASSVDRVNTEAFF. The CDR3 DNA reads TGCGCCAGCAGCGTGGACAGGGTAAACACTGAAGCTTTCTTT.

The chain has TRBV18 and TRBJ1-5; D possibly corresponds to TRBD1 (5 bases). With 5 bases removed from V and 3 bases from J, the gap between germline ends came to 17 bases. The CDR3 loop spans 16 amino acids. The V gene's germline CDR1 is KGHSH and CDR2 LQKENI. Written as DNA, the CDR3 is TGTGCCAGCTCAGGGGCCGCAAGGTCCCCCAATCAGCCCCAGCATTTT. Residues: CASSGAARSPNQPQHF. The full variable domain, completed using reference TRBV18 and TRBJ1-5, is NAGVMQNPRHLVRRRGQEARLRCSPMKGHSHVYWYRQLPEEGLKFMVYLQKENIIDESGMPKERFSAEFPKEGPSILRIQQVVRGDSAAYFCASSGAARSPNQPQHFGDGTRLSIL.

The V and J genes are TRBV10-3 and TRBJ2-7; 11 bases map to TRBD2. Germline V gene lookup returns CDR1 ENHRY and CDR2 SYGVKD. V dropped 6 bases and J dropped 2; count of bases not matched to a gene: 6. This CDR3 contains 15 residues. CDR3 region: CAIRPGTSGTYEQYF. The CDR3 nucleotides read TGTGCCATCAGGCCCGGGACTAGCGGAACCTACGAGCAGTACTTC.

The V and J genes are TRBV18 and TRBJ1-3; no clear D. Germline V gene lookup returns CDR1 KGHSH and CDR2 LQKENI. This CDR3 comprises 18 residues. V lost 1 base and J 4 bases, leaving 20 bases between the germline ends. CDR3 sequence (DNA): TGTGCCAGCTCACCACTCGTGGAGGGAAGATTCTTGGGAAACACCATATATTTT. Translating it yields CASSPLVEGRFLGNTIYF.

This clone was found a few times. This rearrangement joins TRBV6-1 to TRBJ1-2; D gene unclear. V was trimmed by 1 base and J by 5 bases, leaving 8 bases between them. The germline CDR1 and CDR2 sequences are MNHNS and SASEGT. The CDR3 runs 13 residues. The CDR3 sequence: CASSEDANYGYTF. CDR3 nucleotide sequence: TGTGCCAGCAGTGAAGATGCGAATTATGGCTACACCTTC.

V is TRBV29-1 and J is TRBJ2-7; D possibly uses TRBD1 or TRBD2 (5 bases each). Trimming took 5 bases from V and 6 from J, leaving 17 bases between them. The CDR3 is 13 amino acids. Germline values: CDR1 SQVTM, CDR2 ANQGSEA. CDR3 in amino acids: CSVISQGVGEQYF. The CDR3 DNA sequence: TGCAGCGTTATTAGTCAGGGAGTAGGCGAGCAGTACTTC.

The chain is built from TRBV2 and TRBJ2-1, with 12 bases fitting TRBD2. The junction had 18 bases not matched to a gene; V was cut back by 6 bases and J by 6 bases. The CDR3 sequence is 19 residues long. Germline CDR1 SNHLY, CDR2 FYNNEI. DNA of the CDR3: TGTGCCAGCAGGACCCCTAGCGGGAGGGCGTTTAGTTTGTCCAATGAGCAGTTCTTC. Translating it yields CASRTPSGRAFSLSNEQFF.

The chain links TRBV6-5 to TRBJ2-1, with a weak D call TRBD2 (5 bases). V gave up 8 bases and J gave up 1 base, with 15 bases separating them. This CDR3 comprises 15 residues. Germline V lookup: CDR1 MNHEY, CDR2 SVGAGI. The CDR3 spells CASSLTGISYNEQFF. The CDR3, as DNA: TGTGCCAGCTCCCTTACCGGGATATCCTACAATGAGCAGTTCTTC.

The gene calls are TRBV11-2 and TRBJ1-4; perhaps TRBD1 as D (6 bases). The germline V gene has CDR1 SGHAT and CDR2 FQNNGV. V shed 6 bases and J shed 4 bases, with 15 bases lying between them. CDR3 length: 15 residues. CDR3 sequence: CASRKPGAGNEKLFF. The CDR3 nucleotides are TGTGCCAGCAGAAAACCAGGGGCTGGTAATGAAAAACTGTTTTTT.

The chain uses TRBV11-2 and TRBJ1-4; D possibly corresponds to TRBD1 (6 bases). The germline gives CDR1 SGHAT, CDR2 FQNNGV. Trimming stripped 6 bases from V and 4 bases from J, with 15 bases between. This CDR3 has 15 residues. The CDR3 region has the DNA TGTGCCAGCAGTCCGCGGGGGCAGTATAATGAAAAACTGTTTTTT. Protein: CASSPRGQYNEKLFF.

Here the CDR3 DNA reads TGTGCCAGCAGCTTGGATTTCCAGGCATCCTACAATGAGCAGTTCTTC. Translated, it gives CASSLDFQASYNEQFF. The chain carries TRBV5-5 and TRBJ2-1, with unresolved D. Trimming cost V 0 bases and J 1 base, with 11 bases left between them. Germline CDR1 reads SGHKS; CDR2 reads YYEKEE (reference sequence). The CDR3 loop spans 16 amino acids.

The chain has TRBV5-4 and TRBJ2-7; D gene ambiguous. There are 13 residues in the CDR3. Trimming shortened V by 0 bases and J by 3 bases, and 7 bases separated the two germline ends. Per germline, CDR1 SGHNT and CDR2 YYREEE (reference sequence). The CDR3 sequence is CASSLANSYEQYF. In DNA form, the CDR3 reads TGTGCCAGCAGCTTGGCCAACAGCTACGAGCAGTACTTC.